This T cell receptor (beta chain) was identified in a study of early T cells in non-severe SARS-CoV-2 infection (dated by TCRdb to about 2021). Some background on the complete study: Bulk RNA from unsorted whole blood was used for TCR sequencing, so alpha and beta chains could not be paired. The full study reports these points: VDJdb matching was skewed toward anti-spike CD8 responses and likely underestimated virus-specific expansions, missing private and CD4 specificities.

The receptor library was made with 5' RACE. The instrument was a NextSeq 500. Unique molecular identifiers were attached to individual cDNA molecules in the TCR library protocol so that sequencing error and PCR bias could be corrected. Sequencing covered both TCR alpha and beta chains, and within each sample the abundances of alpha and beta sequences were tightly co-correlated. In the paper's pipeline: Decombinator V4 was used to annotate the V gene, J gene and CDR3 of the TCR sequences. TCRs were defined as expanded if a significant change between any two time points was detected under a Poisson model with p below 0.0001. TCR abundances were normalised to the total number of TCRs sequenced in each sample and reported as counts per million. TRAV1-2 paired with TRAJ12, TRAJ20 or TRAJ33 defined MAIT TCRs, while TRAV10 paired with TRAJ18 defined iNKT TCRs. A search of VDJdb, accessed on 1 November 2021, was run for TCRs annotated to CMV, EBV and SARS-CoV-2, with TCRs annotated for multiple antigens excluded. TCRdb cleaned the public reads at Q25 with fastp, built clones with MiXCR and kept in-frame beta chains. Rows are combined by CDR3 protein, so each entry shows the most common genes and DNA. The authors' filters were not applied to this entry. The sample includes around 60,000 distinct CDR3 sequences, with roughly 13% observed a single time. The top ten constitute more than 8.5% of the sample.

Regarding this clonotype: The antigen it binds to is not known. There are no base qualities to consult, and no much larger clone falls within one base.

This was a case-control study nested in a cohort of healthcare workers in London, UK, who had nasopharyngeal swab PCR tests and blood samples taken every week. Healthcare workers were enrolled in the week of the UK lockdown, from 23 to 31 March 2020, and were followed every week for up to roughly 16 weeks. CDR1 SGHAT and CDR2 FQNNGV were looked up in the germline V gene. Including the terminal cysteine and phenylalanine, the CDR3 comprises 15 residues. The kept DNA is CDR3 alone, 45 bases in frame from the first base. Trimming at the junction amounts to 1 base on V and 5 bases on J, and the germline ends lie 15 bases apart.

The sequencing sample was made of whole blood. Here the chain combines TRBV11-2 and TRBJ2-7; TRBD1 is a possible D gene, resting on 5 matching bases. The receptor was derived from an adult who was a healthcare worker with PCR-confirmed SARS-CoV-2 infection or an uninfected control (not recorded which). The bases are TGTGCCAGCAGCTTAGCTCCGGCAGGGCGACACGAGCAGTACTTC. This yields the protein CASSLAPAGRHEQYF.